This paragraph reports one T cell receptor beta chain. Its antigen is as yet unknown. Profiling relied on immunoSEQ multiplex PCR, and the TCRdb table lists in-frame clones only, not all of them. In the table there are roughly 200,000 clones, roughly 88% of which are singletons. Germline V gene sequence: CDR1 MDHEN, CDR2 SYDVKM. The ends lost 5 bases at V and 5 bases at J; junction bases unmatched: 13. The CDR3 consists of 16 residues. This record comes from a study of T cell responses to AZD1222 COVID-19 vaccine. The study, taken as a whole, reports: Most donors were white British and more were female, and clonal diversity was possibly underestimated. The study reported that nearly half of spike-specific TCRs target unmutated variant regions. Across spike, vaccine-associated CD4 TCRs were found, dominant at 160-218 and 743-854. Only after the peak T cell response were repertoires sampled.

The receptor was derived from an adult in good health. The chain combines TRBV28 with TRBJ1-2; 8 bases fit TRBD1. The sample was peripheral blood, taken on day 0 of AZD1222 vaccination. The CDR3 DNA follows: TGTGCCAGCAGTCCCTCTCGGACAGGGTTGATGTATGGCTACACCTTC. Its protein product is CASSPSRTGLMYGYTF.